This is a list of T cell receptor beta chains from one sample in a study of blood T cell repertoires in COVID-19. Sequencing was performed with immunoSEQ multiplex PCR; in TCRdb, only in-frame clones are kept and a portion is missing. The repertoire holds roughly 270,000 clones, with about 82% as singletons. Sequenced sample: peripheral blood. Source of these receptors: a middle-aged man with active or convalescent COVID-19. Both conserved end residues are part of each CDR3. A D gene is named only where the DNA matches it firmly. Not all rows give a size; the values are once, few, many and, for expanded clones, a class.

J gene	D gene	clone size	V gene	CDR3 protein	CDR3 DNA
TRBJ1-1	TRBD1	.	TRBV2	CASRNAGTAVNTEAFF	TGTGCCAGCAGGAATGCCGGGACAGCCGTGAACACTGAAGCTTTCTTT
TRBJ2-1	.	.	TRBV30	CAWSAQVHEQFF	TGTGCCTGGAGTGCACAGGTACATGAGCAGTTCTTC
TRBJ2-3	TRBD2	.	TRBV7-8	CASSTSGSSLGDTQYF	TGTGCCAGCAGTACTAGCGGAAGCAGTCTAGGGGATACGCAGTATTTT
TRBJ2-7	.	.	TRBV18	CASSPDTLYEQYF	TGTGCCAGCTCCCCGGACACCCTCTACGAGCAGTACTTC
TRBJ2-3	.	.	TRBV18	CASSPASSADTQYF	TGTGCCAGCTCACCGGCTAGCTCAGCGGATACGCAGTATTTT
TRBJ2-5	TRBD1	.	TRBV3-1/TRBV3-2	CAWARAGGETQYF	TGTGCCTGGGCCAGGGCAGGGGGAGAGACCCAGTACTTC
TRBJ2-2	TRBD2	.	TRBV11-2	CASSLRGLAGGPGTGELFF	TGTGCCAGCAGCTTGAGGGGACTAGCGGGAGGGCCGGGCACCGGGGAGCTGTTTTTT
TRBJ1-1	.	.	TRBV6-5	CASSYSDEGNTEAFF	TGTGCCAGCAGTTATTCGGACGAGGGAAACACTGAAGCTTTCTTT
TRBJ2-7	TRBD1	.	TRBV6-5	CASSNRDREYF	TGTGCCAGCAGCAACCGGGACAGGGAGTACTTC
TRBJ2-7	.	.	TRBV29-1	CSVGTKLTYEQYF	TGCAGCGTCGGGACAAAACTAACCTACGAGCAGTACTTC
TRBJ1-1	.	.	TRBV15	CATSRVRGTHNVAFF	TGTGCCACCAGCAGAGTACGGGGGACCCACAACGTAGCTTTCTTT
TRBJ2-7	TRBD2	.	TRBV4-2	CASSQEGGSSYEQYF	TGTGCCAGCAGCCAAGAGGGAGGGAGCTCCTACGAGCAGTACTTC
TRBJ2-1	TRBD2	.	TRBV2	CASSGLAGGYNEQFF	TGTGCCAGCAGTGGCCTAGCGGGAGGTTACAATGAGCAGTTCTTC
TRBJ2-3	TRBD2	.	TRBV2	CASKRGGRGGVDF	TGTGCCAGCAAAAGGGGCGGGAGGGGAGGAGTTGATTTT
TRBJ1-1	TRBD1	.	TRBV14	CASSLRDRGSAEAFF	TGTGCCAGCAGCCTCCGGGACAGGGGTAGCGCTGAAGCTTTCTTT
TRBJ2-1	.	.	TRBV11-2	CASSLASWSSYNEQFF	TGTGCCAGCAGCTTAGCTAGCTGGAGCTCCTACAATGAGCAGTTCTTC
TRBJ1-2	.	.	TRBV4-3	CASSQVHPTNYGYTF	TGCGCCAGCAGCCAAGTCCACCCTACTAACTATGGCTACACCTTC
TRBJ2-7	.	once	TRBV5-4	CASSLGGPYEQYF	TGTGCCAGCAGCTTGGGCGGCCCCTACGAGCAGTACTTC
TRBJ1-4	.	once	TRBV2	CASRTDRLLNEKLFF	TGTGCCAGCAGGACAGACAGGTTACTTAATGAAAAACTGTTTTTT
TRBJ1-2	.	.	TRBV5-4	CASSLQGPYGYTF	TGTGCCAGCAGCTTACAGGGCCCCTATGGCTACACCTTC
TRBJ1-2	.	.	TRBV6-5	CASSSAGYGYTF	TGTGCCAGCAGTTCGGCAGGGTATGGCTACACCTTC
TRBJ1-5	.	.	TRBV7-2	CASSPRWGGKEPQHF	TGTGCCAGCAGCCCCCGCTGGGGAGGGAAAGAGCCCCAGCATTTT
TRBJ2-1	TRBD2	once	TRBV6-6	CASSYQRGAYNEQFF	TGTGCCAGCAGTTACCAGCGGGGGGCATACAATGAGCAGTTCTTC
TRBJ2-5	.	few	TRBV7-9	CASSPTQGTQETQYF	TGTGCCAGCAGCCCTACGCAGGGCACCCAAGAGACCCAGTACTTC
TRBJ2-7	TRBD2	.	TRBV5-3	CARKQKREEWGESYEQYF	TGTGCCAGAAAGCAGAAGCGGGAGGAATGGGGTGAGTCCTACGAGCAGTACTTC
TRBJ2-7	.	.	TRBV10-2	CAAGRAPYEQYF	TGCGCCGCGGGGCGGGCACCCTACGAGCAGTACTTC
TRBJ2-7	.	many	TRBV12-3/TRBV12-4	CASSLEYEQYF	TGTGCCAGCAGTCTGGAGTACGAGCAGTACTTC